Each of the 29 T cell receptor beta chains below was sequenced from the same sample in a study of regulatory T cells in long-lasting Graves disease. Relying on iRepertoire HTBI primers and Arm-PCR of CDR3 regions, the team built TCR beta libraries. Via MiXCR, TCRdb re-called the multiplex PCR reads, giving one row per CDR3 protein. Found here are a few hundred thousand distinct CDR3 sequences, about a sixth of them singletons; the top ten hold 20%. As to time point: newly diagnosed GD, antithyroid drugs for less than 3 months. From RNA extracted from PBMCs, the TCR library was made. These records were also assigned to another study, of T cells in Graves' hyperthyroidism and ophthalmopathy.

Sequenced here: peripheral blood mononuclear cells (PBMCs), sampled at new diagnosis, from a patient treated with antithyroid drugs. The receptors come from a woman in her late teens or twenties with Graves disease.

This clonotype came up many times. CDR3 DNA sequence: TGTGCCAGCAGCCGGAGACTAGCGGGAGAGGGGTACGAGCAGTACTTC. Its translation is CASSRRLAGEGYEQYF. The J gene is TRBJ2-7, the V gene TRBV3-1; TRBD2 aligns across 12 bases. V dropped 4 bases and J dropped 4; count of bases not matched to a gene: 8. This CDR3 has 16 amino acids. Germline-derived CDR1 and CDR2 are LGHDT and YNNKEL (reference sequence).

This clonotype has more than one count but fewer than ten. V gene TRBV18 combines with J gene TRBJ1-1; 7 bases are a match to TRBD1. Losses at the gene ends were 3 bases for V and 0 bases for J; bases not matched to a gene: 4. Germline CDR1 KGHSH, CDR2 LQKENI. The CDR3 length is 15 residues. This CDR3 reads CASSPGQAMNTEAFF. CDR3 coding DNA: TGTGCCAGCTCACCCGGACAGGCAATGAACACTGAAGCTTTCTTT. Looking up the rest from reference TRBV18 and TRBJ1-1 gives the full variable domain: NAGVMQNPRHLVRRRGQEARLRCSPMKGHSHVYWYRQLPEEGLKFMVYLQKENIIDESGMPKERFSAEFPKEGPSILRIQQVVRGDSAAYFCASSPGQAMNTEAFFGQGTRLTVV.

This clonotype was detected ten times or more. The rearrangement joins TRBV5-6 to TRBJ2-3; D is unresolved. The CDR3 is 12 amino acids. V was cut by 2 bases and J by 6 bases, with 7 bases left in between. Germline CDR1 and CDR2: SGHDT and YYEEEE. CDR3 bases: TGTGCCAGCAGCTTTGATCTCGATACGCAGTATTTT. The encoded protein is CASSFDLDTQYF.

This clonotype was detected many times. The chain links TRBV12-3 or TRBV12-4 to TRBJ1-1; D is unclear. The CDR3 contains 14 residues. V dropped 2 bases and J dropped 1 base, with 8 bases sitting between them. CDR3 sequence (DNA): TGTGCCAGCAGTTTAAGACACCAGAACACTGAAGCTTTCTTT. Protein sequence: CASSLRHQNTEAFF.

This clonotype was found a few times. This chain joins TRBV4-1 and TRBJ1-5, with D unresolved. Trimming cost V 0 bases and J 7 bases, with 10 bases left between them. The CDR3 extends over 14 amino acids. The V gene's germline CDR1 is MGHRA and CDR2 YSYEKL. The CDR3 loop is CASSQDWGNQPQHF. CDR3 bases: TGCGCCAGCAGCCAAGATTGGGGAAACCAGCCCCAGCATTTT.

As regards this clonotype: A single base separates this from a much larger clone, so it may be a read error. The chain employs TRBV6-1 and TRBJ1-1; D might be TRBD1 (5 bases). The CDR3 sequence is 15 residues long. Germline V gene data show CDR1 as MNHNS and CDR2 as SASEGT. CDR3 in amino acids: CASSYGGTGGTEASF. The CDR3 DNA follows: TGTGCCAGCAGCTACGGCGGGACGGGCGGGACTGAAGCTTCCTTT.

This clonotype turned up a few times. The chain joins TRBV27 to TRBJ2-1; weak D call: TRBD2 (6 bases). This CDR3 has 16 residues. Germline V gene sequence: CDR1 MNHEY, CDR2 SMNVEV (reference sequence). V was clipped by 6 bases and J by 0 bases, with 15 bases between them. The CDR3, as DNA: TGTGCCAGCAGCGAATATAGCGGAAGCTCCTACAATGAGCAGTTCTTC. Protein product: CASSEYSGSSYNEQFF.

This clonotype was recorded at least ten times. The rearrangement joins TRBV5-1 to TRBJ2-1, with D possibly TRBD2 on 6 matching bases. Germline CDR1 SGHRS, CDR2 YFSETQ. The CDR3 sequence is 14 residues long. Trimming removed 6 bases at V and 0 bases at J, with 10 bases between. As DNA, the CDR3 is TGCGCCAGCACTAGCGCTAACTCCTACAATGAGCAGTTCTTC. Its protein product is CASTSANSYNEQFF.

This clonotype was counted only a few times. The chain has TRBV5-5 and TRBJ2-5; D perhaps matches TRBD1 (6 bases). CDR1 SGHKS and CDR2 YYEKEE come from the germline V gene (reference sequence). The CDR3 runs 14 residues. V lost 1 base and J 1 base, leaving 8 bases between the germline ends. CDR3 bases: TGTGCCAGCAGCTTGATGGGGGCCCAAGAGACCCAGTACTTC. The encoded protein is CASSLMGAQETQYF.

V and J are TRBV20-1 and TRBJ1-5, with unresolved D. The CDR3 is 13 residues long. Germline CDR1 DFQATT, CDR2 SNEGSKA (reference sequence). With 0 bases removed from V and 3 bases from J, the gap between germline ends came to 6 bases. The CDR3, as DNA: TGCAGTGCTAGAGATGTTACCAATCAGCCCCAGCATTTT. Translation: CSARDVTNQPQHF.

Note on this clonotype: This sequence may be a read error, since a much larger clone differs from it by one base. The chain is built from TRBV6-1 and TRBJ2-7; 9 bases line up with TRBD2. The CDR3 loop spans 15 amino acids. J lost 0 bases, V lost 4 bases, and 4 bases had no gene match. Germline V gene sequence: CDR1 MNHNS, CDR2 SASEGT. CDR3 in amino acids: CASSAMRGGSYEQYF. As DNA, the CDR3 is TGTGCCAGCAGTGCGATGCGGGGGGGCTCCTACGAGCAGTACTTC.

This clonotype has a count of ten or more. This rearrangement joins TRBV10-3 to TRBJ2-7; D gene uncertain. V lost 3 bases and J lost 6, with 6 bases in between. Germline V gene sequence: CDR1 ENHRY, CDR2 SYGVKD. The CDR3 has 11 amino acids. The CDR3 sequence is CAISDLFEQYF. The CDR3 DNA reads TGTGCCATCAGTGACCTATTCGAGCAGTACTTC.

This clonotype was observed at least ten times. The rearrangement uses TRBV28 and TRBJ2-7, with D tentatively TRBD2 (5 bases). The V gene's germline CDR1 is MDHEN and CDR2 SYDVKM. Trimming stripped 5 bases from V and 5 bases from J, with 13 bases between. CDR3 size: 13 residues. The CDR3 nucleotides are TGTGCCAGCAGTATCGGACTTCTCAACGAGCAGTACTTC. Translating gives CASSIGLLNEQYF.

This clonotype was seen many times. The chain recombines TRBV2 with TRBJ1-1, with D possibly matching TRBD1 (6 bases). The CDR3 covers 17 residues. Trimming shortened V by 0 bases and J by 0 bases, and 14 bases separated the two germline ends. From germline, CDR1 is SNHLY and CDR2 FYNNEI. The CDR3 nucleotides are TGTGCCAGCAGTGAAGCGCTTTATGAGGGGGTGAACACTGAAGCTTTCTTT. Protein: CASSEALYEGVNTEAFF.

This clonotype occurred many times. The chain links TRBV6-5 to TRBJ2-3; D unresolved. Germline CDR1 reads MNHEY; CDR2 reads SVGAGI. Trimming left V 4 bases short and J 2 bases short, with 13 bases between. This CDR3 is built from 15 residues. CDR3: CASSWLGKPTDTQYF. The DNA for the CDR3 is TGTGCCAGCAGTTGGCTGGGTAAACCCACAGATACGCAGTATTTT.

This clonotype was seen at least ten times. The chain carries TRBV6-4 and TRBJ2-1; the D gene is possibly TRBD2 (7 bases). CDR1 is MRHNA, CDR2 SNTAGT, per germline. This CDR3 comprises 14 residues. V lost 2 bases and J lost 6, with 11 bases in between. The CDR3 DNA reads TGTGCCAGCAGTGACGGGGAGGGGGGCAATGAGCAGTTCTTC. This encodes CASSDGEGGNEQFF.

This clonotype has a count of ten or more. The genes are TRBV20-1 and TRBJ2-5; D possibly corresponds to TRBD2 (5 bases). V lost 6 bases, J lost 1 base, and 18 bases lay in between. Germline assignment: CDR1 DFQATT and CDR2 SNEGSKA (reference sequence). There are 15 residues in the CDR3. The CDR3, as DNA: TGCAGTGCCTTCCCACTAGGTGAGGGCCAAGAGACCCAGTACTTC. It translates to CSAFPLGEGQETQYF.

This clonotype was detected ten times or more. The CDR3 reads CASSLSIREGETQYF. The CDR3 DNA reads as TGTGCCAGCAGTTTATCGATCCGGGAGGGAGAGACCCAGTACTTC. This chain uses TRBV27 with TRBJ2-5, with 8 bases fitting TRBD2. Losses at the gene ends were 0 bases for V and 4 bases for J; bases not matched to a gene: 4. The germline gives CDR1 MNHEY, CDR2 SMNVEV (reference sequence). The CDR3 has 15 amino acids.

In the case of this clonotype: A much bigger clone sits one base away, suggesting this may be a read error. The chain recombines TRBV4-1 with TRBJ2-4; D may correspond to TRBD1 or TRBD2 (5 bases each). Per germline, CDR1 MGHRA and CDR2 YSYEKL. Trimming removed 3 bases from V and 0 bases from J, with 9 bases in between. The CDR3 consists of 15 residues. CDR3: CASSHGAIAKNIQYF. The CDR3 DNA reads TGCGCCAGCAGCCACGGGGCCATAGCCAAAAACATTCAGTACTTC.

This clonotype was recorded many times. V usage is TRBV3-1 and J usage is TRBJ1-6; D is unresolved. The CDR3 contains 14 residues. V lost 2 bases, J lost 8 bases, and 10 bases lay in between. Per the germline V gene, CDR1 is LGHDT and CDR2 is YNNKEL (reference sequence). CDR3 amino acids: CASSQIRPHSPLHF. The CDR3, as DNA: TGTGCCAGCAGCCAAATACGACCTCATTCACCCCTCCACTTT.

Turning to this clonotype: One end of the junction is discordant with germline, which a read error may explain. The CDR3 sequence: CASSFGGRQPRHF. CDR3 sequence (DNA): TGTGCCAGCAGTTTTGGGGGGAGGCAGCCCCGGCATTTT. The rearrangement joins TRBV27 to TRBJ1-5; D possibly corresponds to TRBD1 (5 bases). This CDR3 contains 13 residues. Germline V gives CDR1 MNHEY, CDR2 SMNVEV (reference sequence).

This clonotype occurred a few times. The chain combines TRBV18 with TRBJ2-7, with 9 bases lining up with TRBD1. Germline CDR1 reads KGHSH; CDR2 reads LQKENI. Unmatched junction bases numbered 7, after V lost 6 bases and J lost 4 bases. The CDR3 contains 14 residues. As DNA, the CDR3 is TGTGCCAGCTCCCAAACAGGGGGCCCTTACGAGCAGTACTTC. It specifies CASSQTGGPYEQYF.

This clonotype was counted once. This rearrangement joins TRBV5-1 to TRBJ1-2; D possibly corresponds to TRBD1 (5 bases). The CDR3 sequence is 15 residues long. Germline values: CDR1 SGHRS, CDR2 YFSETQ. V gave up 0 bases and J gave up 8 bases, with 17 bases separating them. This CDR3 is CASSLEGHGAKGYTF. The CDR3 DNA is TGCGCCAGCAGCTTGGAAGGACATGGGGCGAAAGGCTACACCTTC.

This clonotype was found many times. The chain employs TRBV20-1 and TRBJ1-5; D call uncertain. Per the germline V gene, CDR1 is DFQATT and CDR2 is SNEGSKA (reference sequence). The CDR3 has 12 amino acids. V was shortened by 3 bases and J by 3 bases, with 6 bases between the two germline ends. CDR3 sequence reads: CSASAANQPQHF. CDR3 sequence (DNA): TGCAGTGCTAGCGCTGCCAATCAGCCCCAGCATTTT.

This clonotype has a handful of counts. The gene calls are TRBV2 and TRBJ2-2, with 7 nucleotides matching TRBD2. The CDR3 covers 13 residues. V was pared by 5 bases and J by 4 bases, with 1 base of the junction left unmatched. Germline CDR1 reads SNHLY; CDR2 reads FYNNEI. The chain's CDR3 is CASSREGTGELFF. The DNA of the CDR3 is TGTGCCAGCAGTAGGGAGGGCACCGGGGAGCTGTTTTTT.

This clonotype turned up a few times. The chain combines TRBV3-1 with TRBJ1-3; D gene unclear. The germline V gene has CDR1 LGHDT and CDR2 YNNKEL (reference sequence). V lost 6 bases and J 0 bases, leaving 12 bases between the germline ends. This CDR3 has 15 residues. CDR3 sequence (DNA): TGTGCCAGCAGTCCGGGCCTTCTCTCTGGAAACACCATATATTTT. Encoded protein: CASSPGLLSGNTIYF.

This clonotype was counted at least ten times. The CDR3 region has the DNA TGTGCCACCAGTGAGCGTCCTCCAGGGGAAGGTGAAGCTTTCTTT. Its protein is CATSERPPGEGEAFF. The rearrangement links TRBV24-1 to TRBJ1-1; weak D call: TRBD1 (6 bases). This CDR3 is built from 15 residues. The ends were cut back, 4 bases at V and 7 bases at J, with 18 bases in the middle. The germline V gene encodes CDR1 KGHDR and CDR2 SFDVKD.

This clonotype has at least ten counts. One end of the junction fails to match germline, which may point to a read error. The V call is TRBV5-1, the J call TRBJ1-2; 9 nucleotides match TRBD1. Germline assignment: CDR1 SGHRS and CDR2 YFSETQ. The CDR3 extends over 15 amino acids. The CDR3 nucleotides are TGTGCCAGCAGTTGGGGACAGGGTCGAAACTATGGCTACACCTTC. It yields the protein CASSWGQGRNYGYTF.

This clonotype was observed a handful of times. V is TRBV2 and J is TRBJ2-1; D may be TRBD1 (6 bases). The V and J ends lost 5 bases and 5 bases respectively, with 16 bases between them. The length of the CDR3 is 15 residues. Per germline, CDR1 SNHLY and CDR2 FYNNEI. The CDR3 nucleotides are TGTGCCAGCAGTTTGTCCGGGACACCAAACAATGAGCAGTTCTTC. The encoded protein is CASSLSGTPNNEQFF. Together with reference TRBV2 and TRBJ2-1, the CDR3 gives the full variable domain: EPEVTQTPSHQVTQMGQEVILRCVPISNHLYFYWYRQILGQKVEFLVSFYNNEISEKSEIFDDQFSVERPDGSNFTLKIRSTKLEDSAMYFCASSLSGTPNNEQFFGPGTRLTVL.